Listed below are T cell receptor beta chains from one sample, sequenced in a study of T cells after yellow fever vaccination. TCRdb reanalysed the 5' RACE reads using MiXCR and keeps one entry per CDR3 protein. This sample has 500,000 to 650,000 distinct CDR3 sequences, with 12% found just once. This specimen consisted of PBMCs, obtained on the day of the yellow fever booster vaccination. The receptors were gathered from a man aged 30 to 45 who received the YFV17D yellow fever vaccine. The conserved cysteine and the conserved F or W are not part of the CDR3 here.

TRBV7-2	ASSPRGGNTYNEQF
TRBV15	ATSRSAPKGELF
TRBV27	ASSPRTAGSPRTQY
TRBV4-2	ASSHPGQGLETQY
TRBV11-2	ASSPGEAENIQY
TRBV20-1	SARHRVGDTEAF
TRBV18	ASSPGTGGPYEQY
TRBV18	ASSPVTGAADTQY
TRBV20-1	SARMLSGTSGTGEQY
TRBV20-1	SARASVVAGAGDEQF
TRBV20-1	SARHLLGRGAEQF
TRBV12-3/TRBV12-4	ASSPTSANEQY
TRBV27	ASSSSPGMKQY
TRBV12-3/TRBV12-4	ASMMGGHENTEAF
TRBV29-1	SVDGQGGRYEQY
TRBV29-1	SVLLAGVTDTQY
TRBV3-1	ASSQPSNGRTYEQY
TRBV19	ASSLPGLTTDTQY
TRBV5-1	ASSLGPLGTDTQY
TRBV10-1	ASSELAGGLNTGELF
TRBV30	AWTRGPPTQY
TRBV7-9	ASSFTQEGNQPQH
TRBV5-6	ASSLAGQVSDQPQH
TRBV7-6	ASSLGTSEGEQF
TRBV7-3	ASRKGDAEQF
TRBV6-5	ASSYRGNTQY
TRBV19	ASSIPTVRNQPQH
TRBV10-1	ASSGGGTSGTTDTQY
TRBV4-3	ASSQDRGGTSYTDTQY
TRBV11-2	ASSLLPRDREGLGTGNTIY
TRBV20-1	SAKKVKGTRSSKNTGELF
TRBV20-1	SASTVGSPYNEQF
TRBV7-2	ASREGLAGNEQY
TRBV4-3	ASSLAGGLAKNIQY
TRBV5-1	ASSFTTGSNQPQH
TRBV7-6	ASSSPRRGFTGELF
TRBV20-1	SATLPGTSGRAVQY
TRBV11-2	ASSPGTQIQF
TRBV20-1	SARSSTNEKLF
TRBV12-3/TRBV12-4	ASSESYGYT
TRBV4-2	ASSHEPRSTDTQY
TRBV7-2	ASSLVMTSGRNEQF